Listed below are T cell receptor beta chains from one sample, sequenced in a study of T cell changes during pregnancy in multiple sclerosis. The table came from immunoSEQ multiplex PCR; TCRdb's copy has only in-frame clones and leaves some out. The top ten hold about 2.1% of the sample, which has 60,000 to 85,000 clones, 75% to 95% seen once. This specimen was peripheral blood, taken in the first trimester of pregnancy. These receptors all come from a female donor with multiple sclerosis, enrolled in a pregnancy study. CDR3s include the opening cysteine and the closing phenylalanine or tryptophan. Each record gives: J gene, V gene, clone size, D gene, CDR3 protein, CDR3 DNA. The D gene is left open where the match is weak. Clone size, where shown, is once, few, many, or a class for clones that have expanded.

>TRBJ2-1|TRBV19|.|.
CASSKRSLDLGANEQFF
TGTGCCAGTAGTAAGAGATCTCTAGATCTTGGGGCGAATGAGCAGTTCTTC
>TRBJ1-5|TRBV30|.|TRBD1
CAWSSGTGAGNQPQHF
TGTGCCTGGAGTTCCGGGACAGGGGCTGGCAATCAGCCCCAGCATTTT
>TRBJ2-5|TRBV30|.|TRBD2
CAWTEGLAGEETQYF
TGTGCCTGGACCGAGGGACTAGCGGGGGAAGAGACCCAGTACTTC
>TRBJ1-1|TRBV5-5|.|.
CASSSTVNTEAFF
TGTGCCAGCAGTTCCACAGTGAACACTGAAGCTTTCTTT
>TRBJ2-2|TRBV5-1|few|TRBD2
CASSLGLAIGELFF
TGCGCCAGCAGCCTCGGACTAGCGATCGGGGAGCTGTTTTTT
>TRBJ1-1|TRBV5-1|.|.
CASSLVPALRSTEAFF
TGCGCCAGCAGCTTGGTGCCAGCACTACGCAGCACTGAAGCTTTCTTT
>TRBJ2-5|TRBV19|.|.
CASSYKQETQYF
TGTGCCAGTAGTTACAAGCAAGAGACCCAGTACTTC
>TRBJ1-2|TRBV5-5|.|TRBD1
CASRVGQGAGYGYTF
TGTGCCAGCAGAGTGGGACAGGGGGCGGGGTATGGCTACACCTTC
>TRBJ2-6|TRBV14|.|.
CASSQDLGANVLTF
TGTGCCAGCAGCCAAGATCTGGGGGCCAACGTCCTGACTTTC
>TRBJ1-2|TRBV6-5|.|.
CASSYEPTTNYGYTF
TGTGCCAGCAGTTACGAGCCGACAACTAACTATGGCTACACCTTC
>TRBJ2-7|TRBV4-1|.|TRBD1
CASSQEGQGTRPHEQYF
TGCGCCAGCAGCCAAGAAGGACAGGGGACCCGACCCCACGAGCAGTACTTC
>TRBJ1-1|TRBV4-2|.|.
CASSQVSNTEAFF
TGTGCCAGCAGCCAAGTATCGAACACTGAAGCTTTCTTT
>TRBJ2-3|TRBV10-1|.|.
CASSSVRGDTQYF
TGCGCCAGCAGTTCAGTTCGGGGAGATACGCAGTATTTT
>TRBJ2-7|TRBV30|.|TRBD2
CAWRAGGPYEQYF
TGTGCCTGGAGAGCGGGAGGGCCCTACGAGCAGTACTTC
>TRBJ1-4|TRBV19|.|.
CASSIRQGTEKLFF
TGTGCCAGTAGTATTCGCCAGGGAACGGAAAAACTGTTTTTT
>TRBJ2-1|TRBV30|.|TRBD2
CAWKLAGDEQFF
TGTGCCTGGAAACTAGCGGGAGATGAGCAGTTCTTC
>TRBJ1-2|TRBV27|.|TRBD1
CASSNHRGGPYGYTF
TGTGCCAGCAGTAATCACAGGGGAGGTCCCTATGGCTACACCTTC
>TRBJ2-5|TRBV5-4|.|.
CASSFRGAGETQYF
TGTGCCAGCAGCTTCCGGGGGGCCGGAGAGACCCAGTACTTC
>TRBJ2-7|TRBV18|.|TRBD1
CASSPLGQGAGEQYF
TGTGCCAGCTCACCACTAGGCCAGGGGGCGGGCGAGCAGTACTTC
>TRBJ2-7|TRBV11-2|.|TRBD2
CASSSRGGPIQQYF
TGTGCCAGCAGTTCTCGGGGGGGACCCATACAGCAGTACTTC
>TRBJ2-1|TRBV10-3|.|TRBD2
CAIRNGTSDEQFF
TGTGCCATCAGAAACGGGACTAGTGATGAGCAGTTCTTC
>TRBJ2-1|TRBV28|.|TRBD1
CASLQGAPYNEQFF
TGTGCCAGCTTACAGGGGGCACCATACAATGAGCAGTTCTTC
>TRBJ2-5|TRBV29-1|.|TRBD1
CSVDDGTGPQETQYF
TGCAGCGTTGATGATGGGACAGGTCCGCAAGAGACCCAGTACTTC
>TRBJ2-7|TRBV5-5|.|TRBD2
CASSLFSGVSYEQYF
TGTGCCAGCAGCTTGTTTAGCGGGGTATCCTACGAGCAGTACTTC
>TRBJ2-2|TRBV9|.|.
CASSLRGGGYTGELFF
TGTGCCAGCAGCCTCCGGGGAGGGGGTTACACCGGGGAGCTGTTTTTT
>TRBJ2-3|TRBV5-1|.|.
CASSLGEVLEYTDTQYF
TGCGCCAGCAGCTTGGGAGAGGTCCTCGAGTACACAGATACGCAGTATTTT
>TRBJ2-7|TRBV27|.|.
CASSLTRDRGEQYF
TGTGCCAGCAGTTTAACCAGGGATAGGGGCGAGCAGTACTTC
>TRBJ1-2|TRBV10-1|few|.
CASRASGYTF
TGCGCCAGCAGAGCTAGTGGCTACACCTTC
>TRBJ1-5|TRBV19|.|.
CASSREGISPQHF
TGTGCCAGTAGTAGGGAGGGGATCTCGCCCCAGCATTTT
>TRBJ1-2|TRBV2|.|.
CASRYTGNYGYTF
TGTGCCAGCAGGTATACAGGGAACTATGGCTACACCTTC
>TRBJ2-5|TRBV5-1|.|TRBD2
CASSFSPSGGYQETQYF
TGCGCCAGCAGCTTTTCTCCTAGCGGGGGGTACCAAGAGACCCAGTACTTC
>TRBJ2-1|TRBV10-3|.|TRBD2
CAISESTSGRADNEQFF
TGTGCCATCAGTGAGTCGACTAGCGGGAGGGCCGACAATGAGCAGTTCTTC
>TRBJ1-5|TRBV2|.|TRBD1
CASSEDRDRDRYSNQPQHF
TGTGCCAGCAGTGAAGATCGTGACAGGGATCGTTATAGCAATCAGCCCCAGCATTTT
>TRBJ2-1|TRBV4-1|once|.
CASSQVASGFYNEQFF
TGCGCCAGCAGCCAAGTTGCCAGCGGCTTCTACAATGAGCAGTTCTTC
>TRBJ2-3|TRBV5-1|.|TRBD1
CASSPRTGTEGTDTQYF
TGCGCCAGCAGCCCCCGGACAGGGACGGAGGGAACAGATACGCAGTATTTT
>TRBJ2-7|TRBV7-2|.|TRBD1
CASSLDRGGYEQYF
TGTGCCAGCAGCTTGGACAGGGGGGGTTACGAGCAGTACTTC
>TRBJ1-2|TRBV4-2|.|.
CASSSNLGAPYGYTF
TGTGCCAGCAGCTCGAACTTGGGGGCCCCCTATGGCTACACCTTC
>TRBJ2-7|TRBV6-1|.|TRBD2
CASSEGTSGGLLYEQYF
TGTGCCAGCAGTGAAGGGACTAGCGGGGGCCTCCTCTACGAGCAGTACTTC
>TRBJ2-7|TRBV27|.|TRBD1
CASSSHGQGITYEQYF
TGTGCCAGCAGTTCCCACGGACAGGGGATCACCTACGAGCAGTACTTC
>TRBJ2-5|TRBV28|.|TRBD2
CASSLTSGSGLGYWYF
TGTGCCAGCAGTTTGACTAGCGGGAGTGGCCTAGGTTACTGGTACTTC
>TRBJ1-1|TRBV10-2|once|.
CASSKGVLNTEAFF
TGCGCCAGCAGTAAGGGGGTGTTGAACACTGAAGCTTTCTTT
>TRBJ1-2|TRBV6-6|.|.
CASTFGEPLYGYTF
TGTGCCAGCACCTTCGGGGAGCCCCTCTATGGCTACACCTTC
>TRBJ2-1|TRBV10-3|once|.
CAISERTTYNEQFF
TGTGCCATCAGTGAAAGGACTACCTACAATGAGCAGTTCTTC
>TRBJ1-5|TRBV6-1|once|TRBD1
CASTGTGGQPQHF
TGTGCCAGCACCGGAACAGGGGGTCAGCCCCAGCATTTT
>TRBJ1-1|TRBV5-4|.|.
CASSPGRTEAFF
TGTGCCAGCAGCCCTGGTAGAACTGAAGCTTTCTTT
>TRBJ1-2|TRBV5-6|.|.
CASSPRGGPSWYGYTF
TGTGCCAGCAGCCCGAGGGGGGGACCTTCTTGGTATGGCTACACCTTC
>TRBJ2-1|TRBV7-2|.|.
CASSFLWTDNEQFF
TGTGCCAGCAGCTTCCTGTGGACAGACAATGAGCAGTTCTTC
>TRBJ1-4|TRBV19|once|TRBD1
CASRSKNRDREEKLFF
TGTGCCAGTAGGTCGAAAAACCGGGACAGGGAGGAAAAACTGTTTTTT